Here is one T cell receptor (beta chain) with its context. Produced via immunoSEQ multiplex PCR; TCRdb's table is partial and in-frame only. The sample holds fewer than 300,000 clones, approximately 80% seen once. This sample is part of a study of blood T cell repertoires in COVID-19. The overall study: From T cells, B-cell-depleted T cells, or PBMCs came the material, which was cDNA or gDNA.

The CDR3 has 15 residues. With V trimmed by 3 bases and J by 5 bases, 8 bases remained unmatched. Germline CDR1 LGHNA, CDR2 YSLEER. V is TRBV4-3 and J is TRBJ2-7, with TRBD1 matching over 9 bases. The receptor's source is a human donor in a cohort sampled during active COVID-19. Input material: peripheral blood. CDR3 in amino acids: CASSQRGTGTHEQYF. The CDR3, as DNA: TGCGCCAGCAGCCAGAGGGGGACAGGGACCCACGAGCAGTACTTC.